This is a list of T cell receptor beta chains from one sample in a study of human T cells and chemical hapten exposure. TCRdb called the RACE reads again in MiXCR, with one record for every CDR3 protein. The sample includes tens of thousands of distinct CDR3 sequences, about 4.5% of them seen just once. Sequenced material: whole blood. The source is a female donor in good health. Some clones in this sample may be carry-over from other donors' samples. Each CDR3 is given with its conserved first and last residue.

v_call: TRBV27; cdr3_length: 17; cdr3_aa: CASSLSGAGPLGQPQHF
v_call: TRBV2; cdr3_length: 15; cdr3_aa: CASREAGLRNTEAFF
v_call: TRBV15; cdr3_length: 18; cdr3_aa: CATSRGRRGRYSNQPQHF
v_call: TRBV5-1; cdr3_length: 14; cdr3_aa: CASSWDSVNTEAFF
v_call: TRBV18; cdr3_length: 15; cdr3_aa: CASSPPLGTNSPLHF
v_call: TRBV2; cdr3_length: 13; cdr3_aa: CASREGNSYEQYF
v_call: TRBV3-1; cdr3_length: 16; cdr3_aa: CASSQDLRGNVQPQHF
v_call: TRBV12-3/TRBV12-4; cdr3_length: 18; cdr3_aa: CASSSGGSGLVYQETQYF
v_call: TRBV29-1; cdr3_length: 12; cdr3_aa: CSVDAQGDTQYF
v_call: TRBV6-5; cdr3_length: 16; cdr3_aa: CASSYSWVSYNSPLHF
v_call: TRBV3-1; cdr3_length: 15; cdr3_aa: CASSQGGASTGELFF
v_call: TRBV27; cdr3_length: 12; cdr3_aa: CASVGMNTEAFF
v_call: TRBV7-9; cdr3_length: 14; cdr3_aa: CASSLAWLGDGYTF
v_call: TRBV6-5; cdr3_length: 15; cdr3_aa: CASSYGESGANVLTF
v_call: TRBV28; cdr3_length: 14; cdr3_aa: CASRLGQQVQPQHF
v_call: TRBV29-1; cdr3_length: 14; cdr3_aa: CSVRQGDSNQPQHF
v_call: TRBV19; cdr3_length: 15; cdr3_aa: CASSRYSPLGGEAFF
v_call: TRBV18; cdr3_length: 14; cdr3_aa: CASSPSIGKETQYF
v_call: TRBV7-2; cdr3_length: 12; cdr3_aa: CASSLDLPEQYF
v_call: TRBV15; cdr3_length: 15; cdr3_aa: CATSRDSLAKNIQYF
v_call: TRBV4-3; cdr3_length: 18; cdr3_aa: CASSQDFRGGWGANVLTF
v_call: TRBV11-3; cdr3_length: 14; cdr3_aa: CASSLAGMNTEAFF
v_call: TRBV21-1; cdr3_length: 18; cdr3_aa: CASSKRLAGGPGANVLTF
v_call: TRBV5-5; cdr3_length: 14; cdr3_aa: CASSGQGPGVGYTF
v_call: TRBV4-3; cdr3_length: 14; cdr3_aa: CASSDSYENTEAFF
v_call: TRBV27; cdr3_length: 17; cdr3_aa: CASSLFGGPGAMTEAFF
v_call: TRBV27; cdr3_length: 17; cdr3_aa: CASRGDRDYSGANVLTF
v_call: TRBV19; cdr3_length: 16; cdr3_aa: CASSTFQTDYNSPLHF
v_call: TRBV3-1; cdr3_length: 15; cdr3_aa: CASSQDQENKGPQHF
v_call: TRBV6-2/TRBV6-3; cdr3_length: 18; cdr3_aa: CASSYSLQGARGGQPQHF
v_call: TRBV5-1; cdr3_length: 13; cdr3_aa: CASSLFLNTEAFF
v_call: TRBV6-5; cdr3_length: 15; cdr3_aa: CASRRGASGANVLTF
v_call: TRBV7-2; cdr3_length: 14; cdr3_aa: CASSLSTTRDTQYF
v_call: TRBV20-1; cdr3_length: 15; cdr3_aa: CSARDPGALGEKLFF
v_call: TRBV3-1; cdr3_length: 18; cdr3_aa: CASSRGLAGGPRTDTQYF
v_call: TRBV12-3/TRBV12-4; cdr3_length: 16; cdr3_aa: CASSLGQGSKGTEAFF
v_call: TRBV28; cdr3_length: 15; cdr3_aa: CASSTSGAQTDTQYF
v_call: TRBV12-3/TRBV12-4; cdr3_length: 15; cdr3_aa: CASSWDRVDYNEQFF
v_call: TRBV12-3/TRBV12-4; cdr3_length: 16; cdr3_aa: CASSPGQGRGNQPQHF
v_call: TRBV5-1; cdr3_length: 14; cdr3_aa: CASTAGVGNSPLHF
v_call: TRBV5-1; cdr3_length: 16; cdr3_aa: CASSLGAGGATDTQYF
v_call: TRBV20-1; cdr3_length: 18; cdr3_aa: CSARGTGLWGSYNSPLHF
v_call: TRBV20-1; cdr3_length: 14; cdr3_aa: CSAVDKTGGEKLFF
v_call: TRBV7-9; cdr3_length: 17; cdr3_aa: CASSVAHLDRVEQPQHF
v_call: TRBV6-2/TRBV6-3; cdr3_length: 15; cdr3_aa: CASSPGTGPSDEQFF